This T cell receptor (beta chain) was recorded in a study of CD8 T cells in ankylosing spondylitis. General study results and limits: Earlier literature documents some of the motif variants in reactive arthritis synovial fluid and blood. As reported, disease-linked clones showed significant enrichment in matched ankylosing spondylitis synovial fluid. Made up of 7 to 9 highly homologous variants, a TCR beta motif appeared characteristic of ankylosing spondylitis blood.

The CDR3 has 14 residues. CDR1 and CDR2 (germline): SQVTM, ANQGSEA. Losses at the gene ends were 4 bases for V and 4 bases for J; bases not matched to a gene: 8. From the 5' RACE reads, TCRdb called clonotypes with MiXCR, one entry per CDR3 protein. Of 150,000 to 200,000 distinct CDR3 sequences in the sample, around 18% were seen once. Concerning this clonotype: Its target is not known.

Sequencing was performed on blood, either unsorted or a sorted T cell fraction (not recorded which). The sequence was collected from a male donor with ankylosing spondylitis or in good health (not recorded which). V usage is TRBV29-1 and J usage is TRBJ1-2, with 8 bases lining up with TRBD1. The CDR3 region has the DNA TGCAGCGTTGCAATTGGGACAGGCGTCTATGGCTACACCTTC. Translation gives CSVAIGTGVYGYTF.